This T cell receptor (beta chain) was sequenced for a study of HIV-infected patients and healthy controls. TCRdb itself ran the 5' RACE reads through MiXCR, one entry per CDR3 protein. The repertoire consists of about 18,000 distinct CDR3 sequences, with roughly 15% occurring once and the leading ten covering roughly 25%. The CDR3 is 13 residues long. Trimming left V 5 bases short and J 5 bases short, with 13 bases between. Germline values: CDR1 MDHEN, CDR2 SYDVKM. The specimen was CD8+ T cells from blood. The rearrangement joins TRBV28 to TRBJ2-7; weak D call: TRBD2 (5 bases). This receptor was taken from a human donor in good health. The CDR3 here is CASSPTSDHEQYF. The CDR3 coding sequence is TGTGCCAGCAGTCCAACTAGTGACCACGAGCAGTACTTC.